This T cell receptor (beta chain) emerged from a study of T cells in pancreatic ductal adenocarcinoma. Study-wide points: Blood had more productive templates and around 8.5-fold more unique clonotypes than tumor. Results skew toward the minority of patients with early-stage disease.

No neoadjuvant therapy was given to the selected pancreatic ductal adenocarcinoma patients before their surgery. The data were produced by immunoSEQ multiplex PCR, yet TCRdb's version contains in-frame clones alone and is incomplete. This table holds roughly 31,000 clones, around nine tenths found once. The germline CDR1 and CDR2 sequences are LGHNA and YSLEER. V was cut by 5 bases and J by 1 base, with 13 bases left in between. This CDR3 is 15 amino acids long. On this clone: Its antigen is unknown.

This chain joins TRBV4-3 and TRBJ2-3; D is unclear. The TCR was taken from a human donor with pancreatic ductal adenocarcinoma. The sample taken for sequencing was PBMCs. CDR3 in amino acids: CASSNRAFGTDTQYF. CDR3 nucleotides: TGCGCCAGCAGCAACCGGGCCTTCGGCACAGATACGCAGTATTTT.